Below, 5 T cell receptor beta chains from the same sample are listed, as sequenced in a study of CD8 T cells in ankylosing spondylitis. Each CDR3 protein gets one entry after TCRdb re-called the 5' RACE reads with MiXCR. The table records about 150,000 distinct CDR3 sequences, 25% to 35% of them present only once. Sequencing input: synovial fluid, either unsorted or a sorted T cell fraction (not recorded which). The source is a male donor with ankylosing spondylitis.

V usage is TRBV7-9 and J usage is TRBJ2-2, with unresolved D. Germline lookup yields CDR1 SEHNR and CDR2 FQNEAQ (reference sequence). This CDR3 comprises 14 residues. The V end lost 2 bases, the J end lost 5 bases, and 9 bases lay between the germline ends. The CDR3 sequence is CASSLRQQTGELFF. CDR3 nucleotides: TGTGCCAGCAGCTTAAGGCAGCAAACCGGGGAGCTGTTTTTT.

The genes are TRBV2 and TRBJ1-6, with unresolved D. V shed 9 bases and J shed 3 bases, with 6 bases lying between them. Germline V gene data show CDR1 as SNHLY and CDR2 as FYNNEI. CDR3 size: 12 residues. The CDR3 protein is CASGLYNSPLHF. In DNA, the CDR3 is TGTGCCAGTGGACTCTATAATTCACCCCTCCACTTT.

The chain recombines TRBV5-6 with TRBJ2-1; D tentatively fits TRBD1 or TRBD2 (5 bases each). The CDR3 contains 14 residues. The germline CDR1 and CDR2 sequences are SGHDT and YYEEEE. Trimming took off 10 bases at V and 4 bases at J, with 18 bases between the two ends. CDR3 in DNA: TGTGCCTCCATCGGGACGGGGAAATACAATGAGCAGTTCTTC. Its protein product is CASIGTGKYNEQFF.

This clonotype has more than one count but fewer than ten. The chain employs TRBV5-8 and TRBJ1-2; 8 nucleotides match TRBD1. This CDR3 is built from 13 residues. V trimming: 5 bases; J trimming: 4 bases; junction bases outside the gene matches: 4. Germline CDR1 SGHTS, CDR2 YDEGEE. CDR3 residues: CASSRTGLYGYTF. Here the CDR3 DNA reads TGTGCCAGCAGTCGGACAGGGCTCTATGGCTACACCTTC.

This clonotype was seen at least ten times. V usage is TRBV12-3 or TRBV12-4 and J usage is TRBJ2-5; 7 bases fit TRBD2. The CDR3 runs 15 residues. V lost 7 bases, J lost 1 base, and 9 bases stayed unmatched. The chain's CDR3 is CASTASGGSQETQYF. CDR3 coding DNA: TGTGCCAGCACCGCTAGCGGTGGTAGCCAAGAGACCCAGTACTTC.